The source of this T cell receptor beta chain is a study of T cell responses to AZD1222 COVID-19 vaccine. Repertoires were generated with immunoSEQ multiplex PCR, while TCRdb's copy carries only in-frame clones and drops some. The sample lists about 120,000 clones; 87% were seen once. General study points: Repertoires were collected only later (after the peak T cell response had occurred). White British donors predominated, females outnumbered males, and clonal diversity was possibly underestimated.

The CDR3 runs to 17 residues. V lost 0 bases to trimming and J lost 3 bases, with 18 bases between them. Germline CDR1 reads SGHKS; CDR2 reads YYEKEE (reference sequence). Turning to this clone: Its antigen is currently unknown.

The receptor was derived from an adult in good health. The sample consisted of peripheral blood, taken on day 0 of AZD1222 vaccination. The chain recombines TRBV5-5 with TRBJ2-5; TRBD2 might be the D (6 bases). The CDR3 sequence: CASSLDGGPGHEETQYF. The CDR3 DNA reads TGTGCCAGCAGCTTGGACGGGGGACCGGGTCACGAAGAGACCCAGTACTTC.